The 17 T cell receptor beta chains below come from one sample, sequenced in a study of shared clonotypes between healthy human individuals (dated by TCRdb to between 2020 and 2021). The library was produced with the immunoSEQ multiplex PCR assay. Imported from immuneACCESS, the table was reduced by TCRdb to in-frame sequences with V and J called. These copies leave out some clones; in studies compared against another copy, an unresolved V gene accounts for under half, and the cause of the remainder is not known. In all, the sample holds fewer than 700,000 clones, and around 76% of those were seen once. Jointly, the top ten make up more than 10% of the sample. The sequenced material came from PBMCs. The origin of the receptors is a woman aged 40 to 50 in good health. Some clones in this sample may be carry-over from other donors' samples.

V usage is TRBV5-4 and J usage is TRBJ2-1, with D unresolved. V lost 5 bases and J 0 bases, leaving 12 bases between the germline ends. CDR1 and CDR2 from the germline V gene are SGHNT and YYREEE (reference sequence). This CDR3 region has 15 residues. CDR3 DNA sequence: TGTGCCAGCAGTTCAGGCTCTAACTCCTACAATGAGCAGTTCTTC. It is translated as CASSSGSNSYNEQFF.

This clone is medium-sized by share. Other DNA sequences from this sample encode an identical CDR3 as well. J is TRBJ2-7 and V is TRBV20-1; D unresolved. The V end lost 6 bases, the J end lost 4 bases, and 7 bases lay between the germline ends. Germline CDR1 is DFQATT and CDR2 is SNEGSKA (reference sequence). The CDR3 loop spans 10 amino acids. The DNA of the CDR3 is TGCAGTGCCTTAGGGTACGAGCAGTACTTC. Translating it yields CSALGYEQYF.

The rearrangement joins TRBV19 to TRBJ1-1; the match to TRBD1 covers 7 bases. This CDR3 is built from 17 residues. Germline V gene sequence: CDR1 LNHDA, CDR2 SQIVND (reference sequence). The ends lost 8 bases at V and 0 bases at J; junction bases unmatched: 15. The CDR3 spells CASSTGRGPYLNTEAFF. DNA for the CDR3: TGTGCCAGTTCCACGGGAAGGGGGCCTTACTTGAACACTGAAGCTTTCTTT.

In regard to this clone: The sample has other DNA sequences that encode this CDR3 too. The chain combines TRBV27 with TRBJ2-2; D unresolved. Germline V gene sequence: CDR1 MNHEY, CDR2 SMNVEV (reference sequence). The CDR3 extends over 14 amino acids. Trimming removed 5 bases at V and 2 bases at J, with 9 bases between. Here the CDR3 reads CASSSSFNTGELFF. CDR3 nucleotides: TGTGCCAGCAGTAGCTCTTTTAACACCGGGGAGCTGTTTTTT.

The V call is TRBV6-5, the J call TRBJ1-2, with 8 positions matching TRBD1. CDR1 and CDR2 from the germline V gene are MNHEY and SVGAGI. V lost 6 bases to trimming and J lost 7 bases; unmatched junction nucleotides: 4. CDR3 length: 12 amino acids. CDR3 region: CASRGTGLGYTF. The CDR3 DNA is TGTGCCAGCAGGGGGACAGGACTTGGCTACACCTTC.

V and J are TRBV28 and TRBJ1-5; a weak D match, TRBD1 (5 bases). Per germline, CDR1 MDHEN and CDR2 SYDVKM. The CDR3 has 15 residues. Deletions cut 7 bases from V and 0 bases from J, with 13 bases between. CDR3 sequence: CASISWGDSNQPQHF. The CDR3 region has the DNA TGTGCCAGCATTTCTTGGGGGGATAGCAATCAGCCCCAGCATTTT.

The J gene is TRBJ1-3, the V gene TRBV5-1; D is ambiguous. The length of the CDR3 is 14 residues. Trimming took 3 bases from V and 0 from J, leaving 7 bases between them. Looked up from germline, CDR1 is SGHRS and CDR2 is YFSETQ. DNA for the CDR3: TGCGCCAGCAGCTATGGTCCCTCTGGAAACACCATATATTTT. It codes for CASSYGPSGNTIYF. Full variable domain (rest looked up from reference TRBV5-1 and TRBJ1-3): KAGVTQTPRYLIKTRGQQVTLSCSPISGHRSVSWYQQTPGQGLQFLFEYFSETQRNKGNFPGRFSGRQFSNSRSEMNVSTLELGDSALYLCASSYGPSGNTIYFGEGSWLTVV.

This clone was recorded once. The chain carries TRBV7-9 and TRBJ1-1; tentatively, D is TRBD1 (6 bases). V lost 8 bases and J lost 1, with 8 bases in between. Germline V gene data show CDR1 as SEHNR and CDR2 as FQNEAQ (reference sequence). The CDR3 spans 12 residues. The CDR3 DNA follows: TGTGCCAGCGACAGGACGAACACTGAAGCTTTCTTT. Its protein is CASDRTNTEAFF. Complete variable domain (other parts from reference TRBV7-9 and TRBJ1-1): DTGVSQNPRHKITKRGQNVTFRCDPISEHNRLYWYRQTLGQGPEFLTYFQNEAQLEKSRLLSDRFSAERPKGSFSTLEIQRTEQGDSAMYLCASDRTNTEAFFGQGTRLTVV.

Remarks on this clone: Sequence at one end of the junction differs from germline and may be a read error. The chain carries TRBV7-7 and TRBJ2-1, with D perhaps matching TRBD2 (6 bases). Per germline, CDR1 SSHAT and CDR2 FNYEAQ (reference sequence). This CDR3 region has 12 residues. Here the CDR3 DNA reads TGTGCTAGCAGCTTAGCCGGGGGTGAGCAGTTCTTC. It specifies CASSLAGGEQFF.

In its sample, this clone was seen a few times. V usage is TRBV10-3 and J usage is TRBJ2-7; D possibly corresponds to TRBD1 (6 bases). Trimming stripped 7 bases from V and 5 bases from J, with 18 bases between. The germline gives CDR1 ENHRY, CDR2 SYGVKD. The CDR3 spans 14 residues. The CDR3 protein is CAITPHQGLNEQYF. CDR3 DNA: TGTGCCATCACCCCGCACCAGGGGCTCAACGAGCAGTACTTC.

The chain is built from TRBV14 and TRBJ1-1; D uncertain. V lost 1 base and J lost 5, with 8 bases in between. Germline CDR1 is SGHDN and CDR2 is FVKESK. The CDR3 consists of 13 residues. The CDR3 sequence: CASSQVGGTEAFF. In nucleotides, the CDR3 is TGTGCCAGCAGCCAAGTGGGTGGTACTGAAGCTTTCTTT.

The rearrangement links TRBV5-1 to TRBJ1-4, with 9 bases lining up with TRBD1. The CDR3 is made up of 16 amino acids. CDR1 SGHRS and CDR2 YFSETQ come from the germline V gene. Losses at the gene ends were 0 bases for V and 6 bases for J; bases not matched to a gene: 6. Written as DNA, the CDR3 is TGCGCCAGCAGCTTGGGCCTACAGGGGGCGGATGAAAAACTGTTTTTT. As protein: CASSLGLQGADEKLFF.

The rearrangement uses TRBV28 and TRBJ1-4, with 8 bases identical to TRBD1. With 6 bases clipped from V and 0 bases from J, the junction kept 3 bases outside the gene matches. The germline CDR1 and CDR2 sequences are MDHEN and SYDVKM. The CDR3 has 15 residues. The chain's CDR3 is CASRAGGPTNEKLFF. CDR3 bases: TGTGCCAGCAGGGCAGGGGGCCCAACTAATGAAAAACTGTTTTTT.

The chain uses TRBV21-1 and TRBJ2-7; the DNA was not compared with TRBD1, the D call given in the table. TRBV21-1 is a pseudogene segment. The length of the CDR3 is 12 residues. CDR3 loop: CASSNPQDEQYF. The DNA of the CDR3 is TGTGCCAGCAGCAACCCCCAGGACGAGCAGTACTTC.

The V and J genes are TRBV19 and TRBJ1-1; D is undetermined. CDR1 is LNHDA and CDR2 is SQIVND in the germline V gene (reference sequence). Trimming removed 0 bases from V and 4 bases from J, with 6 bases in between. This CDR3 is 13 amino acids long. CDR3 protein: CASSIDPVTEAFF. CDR3 coding DNA: TGTGCCAGTAGTATAGATCCGGTCACTGAAGCTTTCTTT.

V and J are TRBV4-2 and TRBJ2-3; 13 bases align to TRBD2. V shed 5 bases and J 6 bases; nucleotides not matched to a gene: 8. Germline V gene sequence: CDR1 LGHNA, CDR2 YNFKEQ. CDR3 length equals 16 residues. The CDR3 DNA sequence: TGTGCCAGCAGCGCCAGGACTAGCGGGAGCGGGGATACGCAGTATTTT. It translates to CASSARTSGSGDTQYF.

The chain combines TRBV7-6 with TRBJ2-1; the match to TRBD1 covers 9 bases. Germline V CDR1 and CDR2: SGHVS, FNYEAQ. The V and J ends lost 3 bases and 6 bases, in that order; junction bases with no gene match: 6. CDR3 length equals 15 residues. The CDR3: CASSFRDREINEQFF. For the CDR3, the DNA is TGTGCCAGCAGCTTCCGGGACAGGGAGATCAATGAGCAGTTCTTC.